These 23 T cell receptor beta chains were all obtained from the same sample, sequenced in a study of circulating and synovial CD4+ cells in juvenile arthritis. Assay: immunoSEQ multiplex PCR; the TCRdb copy retains only in-frame clones and omits some. The data hold more than 13,000 clones, with roughly 88% observed a single time. The sequencing input was CD4+ T cells from synovial fluid. Receptors originate from a human patient with juvenile idiopathic arthritis. Some clones in this sample may be carry-over from other donors' samples.

The genes are TRBV6-5 and TRBJ2-7; 10 bases map to TRBD1. The CDR3 contains 15 residues. After removal of 5 bases from V and 4 bases from J, the junction contained 8 bases not matched to a gene. The V gene's germline CDR1 is MNHEY and CDR2 SVGAGI. The CDR3 sequence is CASSTLDRGEYEQYF. The CDR3 DNA reads as TGTGCCAGCAGTACCCTGGACAGGGGGGAGTACGAGCAGTACTTC.

This clone was observed a single time. V usage is TRBV6-5 and J usage is TRBJ1-1, with 7 bases identical to TRBD1. Unmatched junction bases numbered 5, after V lost 4 bases and J lost 6 bases. Germline CDR1 and CDR2: MNHEY and SVGAGI. This CDR3 spans 13 amino acids. The CDR3 DNA follows: TGTGCCAGCAGTTTCGACAGGGAGGCTGAAGCTTTCTTT. It encodes CASSFDREAEAFF.

This clone has just a few counts. This chain uses TRBV10-3 with TRBJ1-4; perhaps TRBD1 as D (5 bases). Germline V gene lookup returns CDR1 ENHRY and CDR2 SYGVKD. The V and J ends lost 3 bases and 1 base respectively, with 12 bases between them. This CDR3 has 16 residues. The CDR3 loop reads CAISEGALGTNEKLFF. The CDR3 DNA is TGTGCCATCAGTGAAGGGGCCTTAGGAACTAATGAAAAACTGTTTTTT.

This clone was seen once. This rearrangement joins TRBV6-6 to TRBJ2-1; 8 bases are a match to TRBD2. The CDR3 runs to 15 residues. J gave up 5 bases and V 8 bases, and 11 bases lay outside the gene matches. Germline V gene lookup returns CDR1 MNHNY and CDR2 SVGAGI (reference sequence). CDR3 in amino acids: CASGSLAGGDNEQFF. CDR3 DNA: TGTGCCAGCGGTTCTCTGGCGGGGGGAGACAATGAGCAGTTCTTC.

The chain joins TRBV5-1 to TRBJ1-1; unclear D gene. V shed 1 base and J shed 0 bases, with 4 bases lying between them. This CDR3 contains 13 residues. In germline, CDR1 is SGHRS, CDR2 YFSETQ. CDR3: CASSLSVNTEAFF. The CDR3 DNA is TGCGCCAGCAGCTTGTCCGTGAACACTGAAGCTTTCTTT.

The chain is built from TRBV9 and TRBJ1-3; D not resolved. Trimming took off 0 bases at V and 2 bases at J, with 12 bases between the two ends. Germline V gene lookup returns CDR1 SGDLS and CDR2 YYNGEE. This CDR3 has 16 amino acids. The CDR3 sequence: CASSVGQDLAGNTIYF. In nucleotides, the CDR3 is TGTGCCAGCAGCGTAGGCCAAGATTTAGCTGGAAACACCATATATTTT.

J is TRBJ2-1 and V is TRBV4-2; TRBD2 aligns across 7 bases. Germline lookup yields CDR1 LGHNA and CDR2 YNFKEQ. Trimming removed 5 bases from V and 0 bases from J; junction bases left unmatched: 4. The CDR3 length is 15 residues. CDR3 sequence (DNA): TGTGCCAGCAGCAAAGCGGGGAGCTCCTACAATGAGCAGTTCTTC. It is translated as CASSKAGSSYNEQFF.

The chain couples TRBV9 to TRBJ2-5; D ambiguous. Per germline, CDR1 SGDLS and CDR2 YYNGEE. The CDR3 runs to 13 residues. With 4 bases removed from V and 0 bases from J, the gap between germline ends came to 7 bases. The CDR3: CASSPQNQETQYF. DNA for the CDR3: TGTGCCAGCAGCCCTCAGAACCAAGAGACCCAGTACTTC.

The V call is TRBV30, the J call TRBJ1-2; perhaps TRBD1 as D (6 bases). This CDR3 has 14 residues. Looked up from germline, CDR1 is GTSNPN and CDR2 is SVGIG (reference sequence). V shed 3 bases and J shed 2 bases, with 13 bases lying between them. CDR3 region: CAWRGDTSNYGYTF. The CDR3 bases are TGTGCCTGGAGGGGGGACACCTCGAACTATGGCTACACCTTC.

The rearrangement uses TRBV4-1 and TRBJ2-1, with 8 bases lining up with TRBD2. V shed 4 bases, J shed 3 bases, and the junction held 11 bases outside the gene matches. The germline gives CDR1 MGHRA, CDR2 YSYEKL. This CDR3 region has 17 residues. The CDR3 loop reads CASSRTPGGPDYNEQFF. CDR3 bases: TGCGCCAGCAGCCGCACACCGGGGGGGCCGGACTACAATGAGCAGTTCTTC.

To note about this clone: Germline and junction disagree at one end, which may indicate a read error. Written as DNA, the CDR3 is TGTGCCAGAAGCCGAAATGTAATGGGACTAAGCACCGGGGAGCTGTTTTTT. Protein product: CARSRNVMGLSTGELFF. The chain couples TRBV14 to TRBJ2-2; TRBD2 agrees at 7 bases. Germline CDR1 reads SGHDN; CDR2 reads FVKESK. The CDR3 covers 17 residues.

The V call is TRBV7-3, the J call TRBJ2-4; 7 bases align to TRBD1. Germline lookup yields CDR1 SGHTA and CDR2 FQGTGA. This CDR3 contains 17 residues. With 2 bases clipped from V and 0 bases from J, the junction kept 7 bases outside the gene matches. The CDR3 sequence: CASSLLVPGGAKNIQYF. CDR3 in DNA: TGTGCCAGCAGCTTATTGGTTCCAGGGGGAGCCAAAAACATTCAGTACTTC. Supplemented by reference TRBV7-3 and TRBJ2-4, the full variable domain reads GAGVSQTPSNKVTEKGKYVELRCDPISGHTALYWYRQSLGQGPEFLIYFQGTGAADDSGLPNDRFFAVRPEGSVSTLKIQRTERGDSAVYLCASSLLVPGGAKNIQYFGAGTRLSVL.

Written as DNA, the CDR3 is TGTGCCAGCAGTTTGGCGGGAGGCTACGAGCAGTACTTC. It codes for CASSLAGGYEQYF. The chain employs TRBV6-5 and TRBJ2-7, with 8 nucleotides matching TRBD2. J gave up 3 bases and V 4 bases, and 2 bases lay outside the gene matches. This CDR3 has 13 residues. Germline CDR1 reads MNHEY; CDR2 reads SVGAGI.

This rearrangement joins TRBV19 to TRBJ1-2; 7 bases map to TRBD1. CDR1 is LNHDA, CDR2 SQIVND, per germline (reference sequence). With V trimmed by 5 bases and J by 8 bases, 17 bases remained unmatched. The CDR3 has 16 residues. CDR3 sequence: CASSLQHRGMARGYTF. CDR3 DNA: TGTGCCAGTAGTCTCCAACACAGGGGAATGGCGAGGGGCTACACCTTC.

The CDR3 DNA is TGTGCCAGCAGCCCCGGGGGGCGGGGCAACACCGGGGAGCTGTTTTTT. As protein: CASSPGGRGNTGELFF. This rearrangement joins TRBV7-2 to TRBJ2-2; D is possibly TRBD2 (7 bases). Germline-derived CDR1 and CDR2 are SGHTA and FQGNSA. The V gene lost 5 bases and the J gene lost 2 bases, with 15 bases spanning the gap. The CDR3 has 16 amino acids.

This clone was observed once. This chain joins TRBV7-9 and TRBJ1-1; D is ambiguous. V dropped 3 bases and J dropped 6 bases, with 11 bases sitting between them. CDR1 and CDR2 from the germline V gene are SEHNR and FQNEAQ (reference sequence). There are 13 residues in the CDR3. The CDR3 bases are TGTGCCAGCAGCTTGAACAGCGGACCTGAAGCTTTCTTT. Its protein product is CASSLNSGPEAFF.

The chain couples TRBV19 to TRBJ2-5; 7 bases line up with TRBD2. The CDR3 covers 15 residues. The germline V gene encodes CDR1 LNHDA and CDR2 SQIVND (reference sequence). Trimming took 6 bases from V and 1 from J; bases not matched to a gene: 8. This CDR3 reads CASSQAGSLQETQYF. In nucleotides, the CDR3 is TGTGCCAGTAGCCAAGCGGGGTCACTCCAAGAGACCCAGTACTTC.

This chain links TRBV7-9 with TRBJ2-3; tentatively, D is TRBD2 (6 bases). The V and J ends lost 1 base and 6 bases respectively, with 14 bases between them. The germline CDR1 and CDR2 sequences are SEHNR and FQNEAQ (reference sequence). This CDR3 comprises 15 residues. The CDR3 sequence: CASSLDLPGRDTQYF. In DNA form, the CDR3 reads TGTGCCAGCAGCTTAGATCTGCCGGGGAGGGATACGCAGTATTTT.

The chain employs TRBV2 and TRBJ1-2, with D unclear. The CDR3 covers 14 residues. The germline gives CDR1 SNHLY, CDR2 FYNNEI. V was clipped by 3 bases and J by 3 bases, with 11 bases between them. The DNA of the CDR3 is TGTGCCAGCAGTGACTTCGACACCGACTATGGCTACACCTTC. As protein: CASSDFDTDYGYTF.

The chain uses TRBV5-8 and TRBJ2-1, with 7 bases aligning to TRBD1. J lost 5 bases, V lost 4 bases, and 12 bases had no gene match. CDR3 length equals 16 residues. The germline V gene has CDR1 SGHTS and CDR2 YDEGEE. The CDR3 loop is CASSGIGTVRHNEQFF. CDR3 nucleotide sequence: TGTGCCAGCAGCGGGATCGGGACAGTAAGACACAATGAGCAGTTCTTC.

The V gene is TRBV6-5, the J gene TRBJ1-1; D may be TRBD1 (5 bases). The CDR3 runs 15 residues. V shed 4 bases and J shed 4 bases, with 16 bases lying between them. Germline V gene sequence: CDR1 MNHEY, CDR2 SVGAGI. The CDR3: CASSSTTQGGTEAFF. The CDR3 nucleotides are TGTGCCAGCAGTTCCACGACTCAGGGAGGCACTGAAGCTTTCTTT.

V is TRBV9 and J is TRBJ1-4; 7 positions agree with TRBD1. The ends lost 0 bases at V and 7 bases at J; junction bases unmatched: 6. The CDR3 covers 15 residues. CDR1 SGDLS and CDR2 YYNGEE come from the germline V gene. This CDR3 is CASSVEGTVREKLFF. The DNA for the CDR3 is TGTGCCAGCAGCGTAGAGGGGACAGTACGTGAAAAACTGTTTTTT.

This chain links TRBV2 with TRBJ2-7; TRBD2 matches at 7 bases. V lost 6 bases and J lost 2; bases outside the gene matches: 13. This CDR3 region has 16 residues. CDR1 SNHLY and CDR2 FYNNEI come from the germline V gene. The CDR3 sequence is CASRRPFGGRAYEQYF. The CDR3 DNA reads TGTGCCAGCAGGAGGCCCTTTGGGGGGAGGGCCTACGAGCAGTACTTC.